Below are 31 T cell receptor beta chains sequenced from a single sample in a study of identical twins. MiXCR was run by TCRdb on the 5' RACE reads, yielding one entry per CDR3 protein. The sample shows 450,000 to 650,000 distinct CDR3 sequences, nearly 10% of them seen only once. The sample was also linked to a second study, of yellow fever vaccine responses in identical twins.

The sample was PBMCs. These receptors originate from a woman younger than 35 in good health.

This clonotype turned up a few times. The J gene is TRBJ2-4, the V gene TRBV29-1; D gene unclear. CDR1 and CDR2 (germline): SQVTM, ANQGSEA. V lost 5 bases and J 6 bases, leaving 8 bases between the germline ends. CDR3 length: 11 amino acids. CDR3 protein: CSVPDGNIQYF. For the CDR3, the DNA is TGCAGCGTTCCTGACGGAAACATTCAGTACTTC.

There are a few counts of this clonotype. The chain is built from TRBV9 and TRBJ2-1; 14 positions match TRBD2. This CDR3 contains 16 residues. Germline CDR1 reads SGDLS; CDR2 reads YYNGEE. J lost 6 bases, V lost 4 bases, and 6 bases had no gene match. The CDR3 region has the DNA TGTGCCAGCAGCAAACCCGGGACTAGCGGGAGCAATGAGCAGTTCTTC. Its translation: CASSKPGTSGSNEQFF.

This chain uses TRBV12-5 with TRBJ2-1; tentatively, D is TRBD2 (7 bases). Trimming shortened V by 2 bases and J by 5 bases, and 13 bases separated the two germline ends. CDR3 size: 15 residues. Germline V gives CDR1 LGHNT, CDR2 FRNRAP. The CDR3 reads CASGLRGGPDNEQFF. CDR3 DNA: TGTGCTAGTGGTTTGAGGGGGGGGCCCGACAATGAGCAGTTCTTC.

This clonotype was seen many times. The chain couples TRBV20-1 to TRBJ2-3; 10 positions match TRBD2. V gave up 0 bases and J gave up 4 bases; unmatched junction bases: 7. Germline V lookup: CDR1 DFQATT, CDR2 SNEGSKA (reference sequence). The CDR3 runs to 16 residues. In nucleotides, the CDR3 is TGCAGTGCTAGAGATAGGCTAGCGGGAGATGCAGATACGCAGTATTTT. Its protein product is CSARDRLAGDADTQYF.

The rearrangement links TRBV5-1 to TRBJ2-5; the match to TRBD1 covers 9 bases. The CDR3 spans 15 residues. The ends lost 3 bases at V and 5 bases at J; junction bases unmatched: 8. Germline loops: CDR1 SGHRS, CDR2 YFSETQ. The CDR3 bases are TGCGCCAGCAGCTATAGTACAGGGGGCCTTGAGACCCAGTACTTC. Translating it yields CASSYSTGGLETQYF.

This clonotype appeared a few times. V gene TRBV4-3 combines with J gene TRBJ1-1; D gene uncertain. The germline CDR1 and CDR2 sequences are LGHNA and YSLEER. Trimming cost V 0 bases and J 1 base, with 9 bases left between them. CDR3 length: 15 residues. The CDR3 nucleotides read TGCGCCAGCAGCCAAGACAAGGGTTCGAACACTGAAGCTTTCTTT. Protein: CASSQDKGSNTEAFF.

V usage is TRBV6-1 and J usage is TRBJ2-1; 14 bases map to TRBD2. Germline V gives CDR1 MNHNS, CDR2 SASEGT. The length of the CDR3 is 15 residues. V shed 8 bases and J 5 bases; nucleotides not matched to a gene: 5. The CDR3 region is CASRPGLAGDNEQFF. The DNA of the CDR3 is TGTGCCAGCCGTCCGGGACTAGCGGGGGACAATGAGCAGTTCTTC.

J is TRBJ2-7 and V is TRBV7-9; D call uncertain. The CDR3 has 11 amino acids. Germline CDR1 SEHNR, CDR2 FQNEAQ (reference sequence). The V end lost 7 bases, the J end lost 7 bases, and 11 bases lay between the germline ends. The CDR3, as DNA: TGTGCCAGCACCTCCTTGGGGGAGCAGTACTTC. This sequence encodes CASTSLGEQYF.

This clonotype was detected ten times or more. The V call is TRBV4-3, the J call TRBJ2-2, with D uncertain. The length of the CDR3 is 14 residues. With 3 bases removed from V and 3 bases from J, the gap between germline ends came to 8 bases. Germline CDR1 is LGHNA and CDR2 is YSLEER. The CDR3 DNA reads as TGCGCCAGCAGCCAGGGTCCCTACACCGGGGAGCTGTTTTTT. Translated, it gives CASSQGPYTGELFF.

The V and J genes are TRBV12-3 or TRBV12-4 and TRBJ2-5, with TRBD2 identical over 12 bases. The CDR3 runs 13 residues. Unmatched junction bases numbered 1, after V lost 4 bases and J lost 7 bases. CDR3 DNA: TGTGCCAGCAGTTCGGGACTAGCGGGGACCCAGTACTTC. It translates to CASSSGLAGTQYF.

This chain uses TRBV7-2 with TRBJ2-7, with D possibly matching TRBD2 (6 bases). CDR3 length: 15 residues. Germline V gene sequence: CDR1 SGHTA, CDR2 FQGNSA. The V and J ends lost 1 base and 3 bases respectively, with 13 bases between them. The CDR3 DNA reads as TGTGCCAGCAGCTTAGGCCGGGGACTTGTCTACGAGCAGTACTTC. Its translation: CASSLGRGLVYEQYF.

The gene calls are TRBV21-1 and TRBJ2-3; TRBD1, the table's D call, lacks a check against the DNA. TRBV21-1 is a pseudogene. The CDR3 has 17 amino acids. The CDR3 spells CASSKRDGLSSTDTQYF. The CDR3 DNA is TGTGCCAGCAGCAAACGGGACGGACTGTCTAGCACAGATACGCAGTATTTT.

There are many counts of this clonotype. This chain connects TRBV5-6 to TRBJ2-7; weak D call: TRBD2 (5 bases). The germline gives CDR1 SGHDT, CDR2 YYEEEE. Trimming shortened V by 0 bases and J by 5 bases, and 9 bases separated the two germline ends. The CDR3 is 13 amino acids. The CDR3 nucleotides read TGTGCCAGCAGCTTGGGGCCCGGGGACGAGCAGTACTTC. This codes for CASSLGPGDEQYF.

This clonotype has a count of ten or more. The chain combines TRBV29-1 with TRBJ2-1; D might be TRBD1 (5 bases). With 2 bases removed from V and 8 bases from J, the gap between germline ends came to 10 bases. The CDR3 runs 12 residues. Germline-derived CDR1 and CDR2 are SQVTM and ANQGSEA. The CDR3 loop reads CSVEQGFDEQFF. CDR3 DNA: TGCAGCGTTGAACAGGGTTTTGATGAGCAGTTCTTC.

The sample holds a few counts of this clonotype. The chain has TRBV20-1 and TRBJ2-3; 10 bases align to TRBD2. Germline V gene data show CDR1 as DFQATT and CDR2 as SNEGSKA (reference sequence). The CDR3 runs 16 residues. V shed 0 bases, J shed 2 bases, and the junction held 5 bases outside the gene matches. The CDR3 sequence: CSARDPLAGHTDTQYF. CDR3 nucleotide sequence: TGCAGTGCTAGAGATCCACTAGCGGGGCACACAGATACGCAGTATTTT.

The chain carries TRBV12-3 or TRBV12-4 and TRBJ2-7, with 10 bases matching TRBD2. The CDR3 contains 16 residues. Trimming at V came to 5 bases and at J to 6 bases, leaving 13 bases not matched to a gene. The CDR3 sequence: CASSVQTSGFRGEQYF. CDR3 nucleotides: TGTGCCAGCAGTGTACAGACTAGCGGGTTTCGGGGCGAGCAGTACTTC.

The V and J genes are TRBV7-3 and TRBJ1-4; no definite D call. Trimming pared 3 bases from V and 8 bases from J, leaving 10 bases between. The CDR3 runs to 13 residues. Germline V gene data show CDR1 as SGHTA and CDR2 as FQGTGA. As DNA, the CDR3 is TGTGCCAGCAGCTTGGCAGCGGGAGAAAAACTGTTTTTT. Residues: CASSLAAGEKLFF.

This clonotype was detected only a few times. The V gene is TRBV7-9, the J gene TRBJ2-4; 9 bases map to TRBD1. The germline CDR1 and CDR2 sequences are SEHNR and FQNEAQ (reference sequence). Unmatched junction bases numbered 9, after V lost 3 bases and J lost 9 bases. This CDR3 contains 15 residues. CDR3: CASSFPDRGLPIQYF. The CDR3 nucleotides read TGTGCCAGCAGCTTTCCGGACAGGGGTTTACCCATTCAGTACTTC.

The CDR3 sequence is CAWSGDSPNYGYTF. In DNA, the CDR3 is TGTGCCTGGAGTGGAGACAGCCCTAACTATGGCTACACCTTC. The rearrangement joins TRBV30 to TRBJ1-2; the D gene is possibly TRBD1 (5 bases). V was shortened by 1 base and J by 0 bases, with 9 bases between the two germline ends. CDR3 length: 14 amino acids. Per germline, CDR1 GTSNPN and CDR2 SVGIG (reference sequence).

This clonotype was detected ten times or more. The J gene is TRBJ2-3, the V gene TRBV20-1; D uncertain. V lost 0 bases, J lost 3 bases, and 7 bases lay in between. Germline lookup yields CDR1 DFQATT and CDR2 SNEGSKA (reference sequence). The CDR3 is 13 amino acids. CDR3 DNA: TGCAGTGCTAGAGACTCACTGACAGATACGCAGTATTTT. Protein product: CSARDSLTDTQYF.

This clonotype was counted at least ten times. The chain employs TRBV12-3 or TRBV12-4 and TRBJ2-7; D is unclear. The CDR3 contains 13 residues. V was trimmed by 8 bases and J by 4 bases, leaving 15 bases between them. The CDR3 coding sequence is TGTGCCAGCGCCCGCCAGCTGTATTACGAGCAGTACTTC. It codes for CASARQLYYEQYF.

This clonotype was seen a few times. V and J are TRBV14 and TRBJ2-1, with 8 bases matching TRBD2. Trimming cost V 4 bases and J 12 bases; bases outside gene matches: 11. CDR1 SGHDN and CDR2 FVKESK come from the germline V gene. The CDR3 has 14 residues. The CDR3 reads CASSLEDLAGWQFF. CDR3 bases: TGTGCCAGCAGCCTAGAAGACCTAGCGGGTTGGCAGTTCTTC.

This clonotype was recorded at least ten times. Sequence at one end of the junction differs from germline and may be a read error. The chain couples TRBV4-3 to TRBJ2-2; 7 nucleotides match TRBD2. The CDR3 totals 13 residues. CDR1 LGHNA and CDR2 YSLEER come from the germline V gene. The CDR3 sequence is CASSQNPSGALFF. DNA for the CDR3: TGCGCCAGCAGCCAAAACCCCAGCGGGGCGCTGTTTTTT.

This clonotype was picked up many times. This chain links TRBV11-2 with TRBJ1-2; D may be TRBD1 (6 bases). Germline V gives CDR1 SGHAT, CDR2 FQNNGV. The CDR3 has 18 amino acids. V dropped 2 bases and J dropped 3 bases, with 22 bases sitting between them. The CDR3 loop is CASSLFANRGGRDYGYTF. The CDR3 DNA reads as TGTGCCAGCAGCTTATTCGCAAATAGGGGGGGCAGGGACTATGGCTACACCTTC.

V usage is TRBV4-1 and J usage is TRBJ1-1, with TRBD1 as a possible D gene (6 bases). Trimming shortened V by 4 bases and J by 1 base, and 13 bases separated the two germline ends. Germline V gene sequence: CDR1 MGHRA, CDR2 YSYEKL. CDR3 length equals 15 residues. CDR3 in DNA: TGCGCCAGCAGCCCCGGAGACAGGTCGAACACTGAAGCTTTCTTT. This translates into CASSPGDRSNTEAFF.

The gene calls are TRBV6-2 or TRBV6-3 and TRBJ2-5; 16 nucleotides align to TRBD2. In germline, CDR1 is MNHEY, CDR2 SVGEGT. V shed 6 bases, J shed 5 bases, and the junction held 18 bases outside the gene matches. The CDR3 covers 20 residues. CDR3 DNA: TGTGCCAGCAGCGCCGGGACTAGCGGGAGGGCCGAACCAGGGCGGGAGACCCAGTACTTC. Protein: CASSAGTSGRAEPGRETQYF.

In this sample, this clonotype turned up a few times. V is TRBV28 and J is TRBJ2-2; D unresolved. With 1 base removed from V and 10 bases from J, the gap between germline ends came to 4 bases. CDR1 MDHEN and CDR2 SYDVKM come from the germline V gene. The CDR3 loop spans 11 amino acids. The CDR3 DNA follows: TGTGCCAGCAGTTTATACTTGGAGCTGTTTTTT. Translated, it gives CASSLYLELFF.

This clonotype has more than one count but fewer than ten. The chain joins TRBV27 to TRBJ2-7, with unresolved D. Germline V CDR1 and CDR2: MNHEY, SMNVEV (reference sequence). CDR3 length: 14 residues. Trimming removed 7 bases at V and 6 bases at J, with 19 bases between. The CDR3 reads CASTPGGSPGEQYF. CDR3 DNA sequence: TGTGCCAGCACCCCCGGTGGATCCCCCGGCGAGCAGTACTTC.

In its sample, this clonotype was seen many times. This sequence joins TRBV6-5 and TRBJ2-2; D call uncertain. Trimming pared 0 bases from V and 6 bases from J, leaving 14 bases between. CDR3 length: 16 residues. Germline V gives CDR1 MNHEY, CDR2 SVGAGI. CDR3 nucleotides: TGTGCCAGCAGTTACTCTCCTATCCCGGTTTCCGGGGAGCTGTTTTTT. It encodes CASSYSPIPVSGELFF.

This clonotype occurred many times. This chain uses TRBV18 with TRBJ2-3; D uncertain. Germline CDR1 and CDR2: KGHSH and LQKENI. This CDR3 region has 15 residues. V lost 6 bases and J lost 2, with 15 bases in between. The CDR3 loop is CASSPSGPTTDTQYF. The CDR3 nucleotides are TGTGCCAGCTCCCCCTCCGGACCGACCACAGATACGCAGTATTTT.

This clonotype has more than one count but fewer than ten. The gene calls are TRBV5-1 and TRBJ2-1, with TRBD2 matching over 12 bases. Germline CDR1 and CDR2: SGHRS and YFSETQ. The V segment lost 1 base and the J segment 2 bases; nucleotides outside the gene matches: 10. This CDR3 has 19 residues. CDR3 DNA: TGCGCCAGCAGCTTGTCGGGTCTAGCGGGAGGGTCCCCCTACAATGAGCAGTTCTTC. Its translation is CASSLSGLAGGSPYNEQFF.